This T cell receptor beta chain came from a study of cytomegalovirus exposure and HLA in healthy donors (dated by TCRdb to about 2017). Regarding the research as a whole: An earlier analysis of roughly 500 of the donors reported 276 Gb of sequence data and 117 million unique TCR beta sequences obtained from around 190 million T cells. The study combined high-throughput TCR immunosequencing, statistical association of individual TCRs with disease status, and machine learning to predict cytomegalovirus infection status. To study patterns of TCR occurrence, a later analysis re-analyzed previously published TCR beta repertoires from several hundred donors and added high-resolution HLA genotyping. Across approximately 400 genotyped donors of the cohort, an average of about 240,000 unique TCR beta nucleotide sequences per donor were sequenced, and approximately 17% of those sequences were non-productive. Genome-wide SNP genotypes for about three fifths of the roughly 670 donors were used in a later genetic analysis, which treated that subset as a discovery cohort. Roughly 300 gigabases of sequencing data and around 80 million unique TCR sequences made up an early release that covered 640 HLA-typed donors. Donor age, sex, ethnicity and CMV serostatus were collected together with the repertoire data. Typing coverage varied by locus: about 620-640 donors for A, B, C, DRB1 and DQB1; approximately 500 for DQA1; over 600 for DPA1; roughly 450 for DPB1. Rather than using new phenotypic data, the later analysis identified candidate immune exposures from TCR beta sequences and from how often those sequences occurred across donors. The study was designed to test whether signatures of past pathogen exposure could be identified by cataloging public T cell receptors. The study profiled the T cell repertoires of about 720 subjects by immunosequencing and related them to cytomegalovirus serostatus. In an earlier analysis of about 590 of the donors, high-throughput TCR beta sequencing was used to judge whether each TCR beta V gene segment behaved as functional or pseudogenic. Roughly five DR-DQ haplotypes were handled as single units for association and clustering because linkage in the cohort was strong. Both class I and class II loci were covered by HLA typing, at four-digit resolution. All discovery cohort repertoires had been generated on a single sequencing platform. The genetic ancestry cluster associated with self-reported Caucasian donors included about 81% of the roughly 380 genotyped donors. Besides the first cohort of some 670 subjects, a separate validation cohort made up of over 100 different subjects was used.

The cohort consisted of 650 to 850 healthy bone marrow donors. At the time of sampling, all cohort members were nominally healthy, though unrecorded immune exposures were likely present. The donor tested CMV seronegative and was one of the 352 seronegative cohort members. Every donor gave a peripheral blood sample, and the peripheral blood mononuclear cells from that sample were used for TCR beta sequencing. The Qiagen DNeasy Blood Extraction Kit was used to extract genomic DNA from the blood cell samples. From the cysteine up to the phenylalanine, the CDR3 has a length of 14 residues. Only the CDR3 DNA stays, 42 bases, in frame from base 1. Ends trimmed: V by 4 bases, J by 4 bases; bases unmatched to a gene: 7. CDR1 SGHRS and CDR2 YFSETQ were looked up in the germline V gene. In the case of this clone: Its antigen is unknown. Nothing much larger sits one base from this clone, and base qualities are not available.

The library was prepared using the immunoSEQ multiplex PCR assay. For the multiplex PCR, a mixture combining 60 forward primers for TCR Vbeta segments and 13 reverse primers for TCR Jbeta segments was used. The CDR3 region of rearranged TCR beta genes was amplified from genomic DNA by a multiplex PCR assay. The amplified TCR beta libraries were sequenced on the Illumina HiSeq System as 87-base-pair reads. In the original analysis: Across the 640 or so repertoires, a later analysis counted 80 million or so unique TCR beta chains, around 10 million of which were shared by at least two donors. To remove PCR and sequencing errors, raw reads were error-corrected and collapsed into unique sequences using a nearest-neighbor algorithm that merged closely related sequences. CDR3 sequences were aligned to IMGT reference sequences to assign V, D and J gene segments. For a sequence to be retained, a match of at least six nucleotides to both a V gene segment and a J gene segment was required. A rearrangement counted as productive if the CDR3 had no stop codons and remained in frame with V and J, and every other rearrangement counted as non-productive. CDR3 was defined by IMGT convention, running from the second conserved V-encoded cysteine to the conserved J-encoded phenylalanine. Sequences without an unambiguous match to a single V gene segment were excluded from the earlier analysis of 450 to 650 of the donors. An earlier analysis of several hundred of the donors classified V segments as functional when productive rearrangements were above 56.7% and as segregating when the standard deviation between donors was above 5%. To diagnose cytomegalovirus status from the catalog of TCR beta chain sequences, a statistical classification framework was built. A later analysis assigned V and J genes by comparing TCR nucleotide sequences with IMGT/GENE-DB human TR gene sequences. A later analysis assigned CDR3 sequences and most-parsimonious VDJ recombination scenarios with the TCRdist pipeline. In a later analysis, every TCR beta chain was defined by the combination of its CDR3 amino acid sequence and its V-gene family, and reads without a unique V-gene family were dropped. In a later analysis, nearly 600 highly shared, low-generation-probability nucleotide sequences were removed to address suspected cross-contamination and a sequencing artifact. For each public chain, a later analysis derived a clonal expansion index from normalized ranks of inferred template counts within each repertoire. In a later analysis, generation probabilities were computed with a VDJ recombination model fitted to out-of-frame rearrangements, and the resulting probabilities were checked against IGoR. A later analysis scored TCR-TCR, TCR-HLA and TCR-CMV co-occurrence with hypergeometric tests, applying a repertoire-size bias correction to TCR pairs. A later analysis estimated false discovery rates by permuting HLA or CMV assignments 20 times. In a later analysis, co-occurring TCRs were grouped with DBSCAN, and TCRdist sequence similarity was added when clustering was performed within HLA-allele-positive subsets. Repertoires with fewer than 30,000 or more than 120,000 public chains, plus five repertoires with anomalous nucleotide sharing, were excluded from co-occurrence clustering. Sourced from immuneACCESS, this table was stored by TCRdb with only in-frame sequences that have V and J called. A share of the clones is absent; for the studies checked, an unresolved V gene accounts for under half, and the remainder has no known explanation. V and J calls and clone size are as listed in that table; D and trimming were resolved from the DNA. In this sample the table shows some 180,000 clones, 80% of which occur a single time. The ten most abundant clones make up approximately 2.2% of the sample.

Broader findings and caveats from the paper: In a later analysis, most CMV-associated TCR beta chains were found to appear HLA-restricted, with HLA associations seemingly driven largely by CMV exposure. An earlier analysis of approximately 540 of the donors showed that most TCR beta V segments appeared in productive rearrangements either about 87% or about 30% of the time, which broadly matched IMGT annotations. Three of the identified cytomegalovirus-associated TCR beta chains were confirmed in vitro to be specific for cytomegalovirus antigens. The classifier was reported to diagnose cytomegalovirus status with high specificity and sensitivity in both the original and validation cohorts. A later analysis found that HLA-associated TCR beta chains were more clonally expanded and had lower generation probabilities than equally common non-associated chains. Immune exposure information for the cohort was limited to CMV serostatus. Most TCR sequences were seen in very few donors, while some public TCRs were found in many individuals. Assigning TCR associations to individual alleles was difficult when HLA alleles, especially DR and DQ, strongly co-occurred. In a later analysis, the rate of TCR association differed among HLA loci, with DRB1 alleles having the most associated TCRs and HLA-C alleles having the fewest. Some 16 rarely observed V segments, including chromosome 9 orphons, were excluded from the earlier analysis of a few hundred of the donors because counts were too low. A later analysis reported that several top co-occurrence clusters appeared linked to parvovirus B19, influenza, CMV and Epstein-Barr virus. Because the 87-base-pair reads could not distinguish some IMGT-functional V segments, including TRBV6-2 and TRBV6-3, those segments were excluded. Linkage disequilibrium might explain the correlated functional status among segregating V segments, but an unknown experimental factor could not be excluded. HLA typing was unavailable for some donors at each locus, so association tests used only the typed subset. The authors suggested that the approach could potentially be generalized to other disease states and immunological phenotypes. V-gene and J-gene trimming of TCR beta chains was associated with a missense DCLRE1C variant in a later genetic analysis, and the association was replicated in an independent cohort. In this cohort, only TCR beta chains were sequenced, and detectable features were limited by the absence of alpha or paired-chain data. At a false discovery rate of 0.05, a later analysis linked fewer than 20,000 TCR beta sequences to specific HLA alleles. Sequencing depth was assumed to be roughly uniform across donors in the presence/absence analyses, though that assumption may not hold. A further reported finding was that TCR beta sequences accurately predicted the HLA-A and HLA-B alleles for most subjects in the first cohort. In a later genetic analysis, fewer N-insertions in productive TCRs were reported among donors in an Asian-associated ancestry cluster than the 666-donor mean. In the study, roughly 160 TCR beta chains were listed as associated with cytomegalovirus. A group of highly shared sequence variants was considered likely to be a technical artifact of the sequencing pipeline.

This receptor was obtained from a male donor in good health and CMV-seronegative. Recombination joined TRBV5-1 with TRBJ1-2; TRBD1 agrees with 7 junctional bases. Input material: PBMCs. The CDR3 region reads CASSPGTDLYGYTF. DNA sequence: TGCGCCAGCAGCCCCGGGACAGACCTCTATGGCTACACCTTC.